The rows below give T cell receptor beta chains drawn from one sample of a study of TIL therapy for anti-PD-1-resistant metastatic lung cancer. Profiled with immunoSEQ multiplex PCR; TCRdb holds only in-frame clones, not every one. The sample yields under 8,000 clones, about 66% seen once. Sequences were derived from tumor tissue, sampled at baseline. Receptors were obtained from a person aged 25-85 years with non-small cell lung cancer. Each CDR3 is given with its conserved first and last residue. The D gene is left open where the match is weak. A clone size is listed for some rows: how often the clone was seen (once, few, many), or a class if it is expanded.

d_gene | j_gene | abundance | v_gene | CDR3aa | CDR3nt
TRBD2 | TRBJ2-2 | NA | TRBV25-1 | CASSESGRGTGELFF | TGTGCCAGCAGTGAAAGCGGGAGAGGGACCGGGGAGCTGTTTTTT
TRBD2 | TRBJ2-1 | NA | TRBV7-2 | CASSLNPMTSGRVDEQFF | TGTGCCAGCAGCTTAAATCCCATGACTAGCGGGAGAGTCGATGAGCAGTTCTTC
NA | TRBJ1-1 | NA | TRBV5-4 | CASSSSVLNTEAFF | TGTGCCAGCAGCTCCTCCGTTTTGAACACTGAAGCTTTCTTT
NA | TRBJ1-2 | NA | TRBV10-3 | CAISEPQGLDNYGYTF | TGTGCCATCAGTGAGCCGCAGGGACTAGATAACTATGGCTACACCTTC
NA | TRBJ2-2 | NA | TRBV10-3 | CAISDPGPSRRVLNTGELFF | TGTGCCATCAGTGACCCGGGCCCCTCCAGGAGGGTGCTGAACACCGGGGAGCTGTTTTTT
NA | TRBJ1-2 | NA | TRBV2 | CASSEWRDYGYTF | TGTGCCAGCAGTGAGTGGAGGGACTATGGCTACACCTTC
TRBD1 | TRBJ2-1 | NA | TRBV4-3 | CASSPRTGSYNEQFF | TGCGCCAGCAGCCCCCGGACAGGGTCCTACAATGAGCAGTTCTTC
NA | TRBJ2-7 | NA | TRBV12-3/TRBV12-4 | CASSNVGYEQYF | TGTGCCAGTTCTAATGTGGGCTACGAGCAGTACTTC
NA | TRBJ1-1 | once | TRBV9 | CASSVDFDTEAFF | TGTGCCAGCAGCGTGGATTTTGACACTGAAGCTTTCTTT
TRBD1 | TRBJ2-2 | few | TRBV18 | CASSPGQGDTGELFF | TGTGCCAGCTCACCGGGACAGGGCGACACCGGGGAGCTGTTTTTT
TRBD1 | TRBJ1-2 | NA | TRBV27 | CASRPAGGRLYGYTF | TGTGCCAGCAGGCCTGCAGGGGGTCGCCTCTATGGCTACACCTTC
TRBD1 | TRBJ1-2 | NA | TRBV5-1 | CASSLDGTAGYTF | TGCGCCAGCAGCTTGGATGGGACAGCTGGCTACACCTTC
NA | TRBJ1-2 | NA | TRBV14 | CASSQGYQGWGYTF | TGTGCCAGCAGCCAAGGGTACCAGGGTTGGGGCTACACCTTC
NA | TRBJ2-1 | NA | TRBV5-4 | CASTALGADNEQFF | TGTGCCAGCACTGCCCTAGGGGCCGACAATGAGCAGTTCTTC
NA | TRBJ1-2 | NA | TRBV10-2 | CASSPDSYGYTF | TGCGCCAGCAGCCCGGACAGCTATGGCTACACCTTC
NA | TRBJ2-1 | NA | TRBV10-2 | CASPTSYVYNEQFF | TGCGCCAGCCCGACCTCGTATGTCTACAATGAGCAGTTCTTC
NA | TRBJ2-3 | NA | TRBV6-6 | CASSTLGDTQYF | TGTGCCAGCAGTACGTTAGGAGATACGCAGTATTTT
NA | TRBJ1-1 | NA | TRBV6-5 | CASSNEGAWTEAFF | TGTGCCAGCAGTAATGAAGGGGCCTGGACTGAAGCTTTCTTT
TRBD1 | TRBJ1-6 | NA | TRBV6-5 | CASSRGTGENSPLHF | TGTGCCAGCAGCAGGGGGACAGGGGAAAATTCACCCCTCCACTTT
NA | TRBJ1-6 | once | TRBV7-9 | CASSSSNGSPLHF | TGTGCCAGCAGCTCCTCTAACGGTTCACCCCTCCACTTT
NA | TRBJ1-1 | NA | TRBV29-1 | CSVSEAFF | TGCAGCGTTAGTGAGGCTTTCTTT
NA | TRBJ2-3 | NA | TRBV27 | CASSLLGLGRFTDTQYF | TGTGCCAGCAGTTTATTGGGGTTGGGCAGATTCACAGATACGCAGTATTTT
NA | TRBJ2-2 | NA | TRBV15 | CATSRASGRSGELFF | TGTGCCACCAGCAGAGCGTCAGGGAGGTCCGGGGAGCTGTTTTTT
TRBD2 | TRBJ2-1 | NA | TRBV5-6 | CASSLVRSGVYNEQFF | TGTGCCAGCAGCTTGGTGAGGAGCGGGGTATACAATGAGCAGTTCTTC
NA | TRBJ1-1 | NA | TRBV5-1 | CASSLEVRGRDTEAFF | TGCGCCAGCAGCTTGGAGGTCAGGGGACGGGACACTGAAGCTTTCTTT
TRBD2 | TRBJ2-7 | NA | TRBV30 | CAALAGAYEQYF | TGTGCCGCCCTAGCGGGGGCCTACGAGCAGTACTTC
NA | TRBJ2-6 | NA | TRBV2 | CASSESPSARANVLTF | TGTGCCAGCAGTGAATCTCCGTCGGCGCGGGCCAACGTCCTGACTTTC
NA | TRBJ1-1 | NA | TRBV19 | CASSQGPEGEAFF | TGTGCCAGTAGCCAGGGCCCCGAGGGAGAAGCTTTCTTT
NA | TRBJ2-6 | NA | TRBV9 | CASSVVMGARDPGANVLTF | TGTGCCAGCAGCGTAGTGATGGGGGCGAGGGACCCTGGGGCCAACGTCCTGACTTTC
TRBD2 | TRBJ2-7 | NA | TRBV15 | CATSRGGEGSYEQYF | TGTGCCACCAGCAGGGGGGGGGAGGGTTCCTACGAGCAGTACTTC
NA | TRBJ1-4 | NA | TRBV19 | CASSIVSGEKLFF | TGTGCCAGTAGTATAGTCTCCGGGGAAAAACTGTTTTTT
TRBD2 | TRBJ2-1 | NA | TRBV9 | CASSVGGRGRSNEQFF | TGTGCCAGCAGCGTAGGCGGGAGGGGGCGAAGCAATGAGCAGTTCTTC
TRBD2 | TRBJ2-5 | NA | TRBV19 | CASRLAGETQYF | TGTGCCAGTAGACTAGCGGGAGAGACCCAGTACTTC
NA | TRBJ1-5 | NA | TRBV20-1 | CSASMEISNQPQHF | TGCAGTGCTAGTATGGAGATTAGCAATCAGCCCCAGCATTTT
TRBD2 | TRBJ2-1 | NA | TRBV5-1 | CASTSGVSYNEQFF | TGCGCCAGCACTAGCGGGGTTAGCTACAATGAGCAGTTCTTC
NA | TRBJ1-6 | NA | TRBV6-5 | CASSYPLPGGNSPLHF | TGTGCCAGCAGTTACCCCTTGCCAGGAGGCAATTCACCCCTCCACTTT
TRBD2 | TRBJ2-3 | once | TRBV24-1 | CATSVSGGTDTQYF | TGTGCCACCAGTGTCAGCGGGGGAACAGATACGCAGTATTTT
TRBD1 | TRBJ1-6 | NA | TRBV15 | CATSRGSGTGSYNSPLHF | TGTGCCACCAGCAGAGGATCCGGGACAGGGAGTTATAATTCACCCCTCCACTTT
NA | TRBJ1-6 | NA | TRBV27 | CASSIYNSPLHF | TGTGCCAGCAGTATATATAATTCACCCCTCCACTTT
NA | TRBJ1-5 | NA | TRBV15 | CATSRDTGTGQPQHF | TGTGCCACCAGCAGAGATACCGGGACCGGCCAGCCCCAGCATTTT
NA | TRBJ2-5 | NA | TRBV15 | CATSRQLQETRYF | TGTGCCACCAGCAGACAACTCCAAGAGACCCGGTACTTC
NA | TRBJ2-3 | NA | TRBV27 | CASKRRGDTQYF | TGTGCCAGCAAACGGCGCGGGGATACGCAGTATTTT